The T cell receptor (beta chain) described here comes from a study of Graves' ophthalmopathy and Graves' hyperthyroidism. This CDR3 region has 14 residues. V trimming: 4 bases; J trimming: 0 bases; junction bases outside the gene matches: 1. Germline CDR1 is MNHNS and CDR2 is SASEGT. The TCR beta CDR3 regions underwent amplification from RNA transcripts. HTBI primers were used in a first-round RT-PCR, which preceded a second-round multiplex PCR. TCRdb recomputed calls from the multiplex PCR reads with MiXCR, one row per CDR3 protein. The sample includes a few hundred thousand distinct CDR3 sequences, around a fifth seen only once; the top ten take 43%.

The sequenced sample was peripheral blood. This receptor was obtained from a woman aged 45-65 years with Graves' ophthalmopathy. J is TRBJ2-7 and V is TRBV6-1, with 9 bases matching TRBD2. The CDR3 protein is CASSGGGDSYEQYF. The CDR3 nucleotides are TGTGCCAGCAGTGGCGGGGGGGACTCCTACGAGCAGTACTTC.